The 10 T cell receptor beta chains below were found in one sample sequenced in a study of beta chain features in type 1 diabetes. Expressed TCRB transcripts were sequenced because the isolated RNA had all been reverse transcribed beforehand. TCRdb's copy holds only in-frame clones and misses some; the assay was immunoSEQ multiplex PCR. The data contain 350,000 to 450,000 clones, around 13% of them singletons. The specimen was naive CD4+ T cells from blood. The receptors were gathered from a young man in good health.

The CDR3 sequence: CASSLDLAAGSDTQYF. DNA for the CDR3: TGTGCCAGCTCACTCGACTTGGCAGCGGGGTCTGATACGCAGTATTTT. The rearrangement joins TRBV18 to TRBJ2-3; 7 bases fit TRBD2. Trimming took 4 bases from V and 6 from J; bases not matched to a gene: 13. CDR1 KGHSH and CDR2 LQKENI come from the germline V gene. There are 16 residues in the CDR3.

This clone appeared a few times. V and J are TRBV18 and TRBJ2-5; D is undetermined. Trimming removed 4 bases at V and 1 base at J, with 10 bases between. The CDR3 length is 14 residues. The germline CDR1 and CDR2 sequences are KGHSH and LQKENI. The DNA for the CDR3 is TGTGCCAGCTCACGAGGCCAGGCCCAAGAGACCCAGTACTTC. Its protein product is CASSRGQAQETQYF.

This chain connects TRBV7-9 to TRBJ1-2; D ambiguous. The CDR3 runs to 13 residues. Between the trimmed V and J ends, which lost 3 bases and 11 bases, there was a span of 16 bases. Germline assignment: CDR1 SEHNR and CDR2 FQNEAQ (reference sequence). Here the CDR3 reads CASSFGGSGGYTF. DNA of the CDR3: TGTGCCAGCAGCTTCGGAGGCTCAGGTGGATACACCTTC.

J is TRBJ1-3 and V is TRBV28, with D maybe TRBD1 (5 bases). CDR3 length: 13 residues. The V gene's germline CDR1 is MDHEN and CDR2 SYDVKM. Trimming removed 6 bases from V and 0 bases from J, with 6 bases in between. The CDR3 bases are TGTGCCAGCAGGGACAACTCTGGAAACACCATATATTTT. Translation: CASRDNSGNTIYF.

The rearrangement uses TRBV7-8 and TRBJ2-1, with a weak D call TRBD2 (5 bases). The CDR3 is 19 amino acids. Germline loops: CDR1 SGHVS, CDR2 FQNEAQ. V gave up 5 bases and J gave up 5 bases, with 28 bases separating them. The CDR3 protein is CASSRMSPSPTTTDNEQFF. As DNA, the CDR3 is TGTGCCAGCAGCCGCATGAGCCCTAGCCCAACCACAACTGACAATGAGCAGTTCTTC.

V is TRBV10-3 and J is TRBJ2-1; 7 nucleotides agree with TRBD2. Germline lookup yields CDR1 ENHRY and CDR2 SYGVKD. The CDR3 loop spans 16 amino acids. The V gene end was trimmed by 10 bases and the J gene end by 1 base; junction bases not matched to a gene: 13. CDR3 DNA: TGTGCCACCAAAGAGGAGCGGGGATTGTCCTACAATGAGCAGTTCTTC. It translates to CATKEERGLSYNEQFF.

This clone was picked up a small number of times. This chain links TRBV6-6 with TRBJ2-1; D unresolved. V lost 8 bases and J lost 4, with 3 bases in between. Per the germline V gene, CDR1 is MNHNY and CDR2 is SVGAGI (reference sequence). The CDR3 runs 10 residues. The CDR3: CASGYNEQFF. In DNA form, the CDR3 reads TGTGCCAGCGGATACAATGAGCAGTTCTTC.

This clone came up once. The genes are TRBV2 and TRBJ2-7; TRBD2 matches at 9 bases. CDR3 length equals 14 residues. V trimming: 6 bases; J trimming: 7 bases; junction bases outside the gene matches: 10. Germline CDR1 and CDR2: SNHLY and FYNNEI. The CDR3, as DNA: TGTGCCAGCAGGGCGGGAGGGCCCTGGAGGGAGCAGTACGTC. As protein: CASRAGGPWREQYV.

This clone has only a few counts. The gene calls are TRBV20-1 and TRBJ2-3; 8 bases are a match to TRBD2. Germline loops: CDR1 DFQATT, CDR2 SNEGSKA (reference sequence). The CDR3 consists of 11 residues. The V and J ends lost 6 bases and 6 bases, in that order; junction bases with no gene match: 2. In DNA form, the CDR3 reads TGCAGTGCGATAGCGGGGGATACGCAGTATTTT. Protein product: CSAIAGDTQYF.

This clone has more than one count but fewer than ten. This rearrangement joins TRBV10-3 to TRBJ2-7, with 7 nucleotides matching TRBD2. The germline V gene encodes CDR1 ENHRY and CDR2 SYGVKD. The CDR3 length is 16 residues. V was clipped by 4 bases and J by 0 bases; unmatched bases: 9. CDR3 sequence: CAISGTGGGSSYEQYF. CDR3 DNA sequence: TGTGCCATCAGTGGCACGGGAGGAGGGAGCTCCTACGAGCAGTACTTC.